The 31 T cell receptor beta chains presented below share a single source sample, sequenced in a study of blood T cell repertoires in COVID-19. Some clones are missing from TCRdb's copy, which holds only in-frame ones; the method was immunoSEQ multiplex PCR. Of about 190,000 clones in the sample, 90% were seen once. Source material: peripheral blood. The receptors derive from a middle-aged man with acute or convalescent COVID-19.

The rearrangement uses TRBV7-9 and TRBJ2-4; a weak D match, TRBD1 (7 bases). The CDR3 sequence is 15 residues long. Germline V gives CDR1 SEHNR, CDR2 FQNEAQ (reference sequence). V was shortened by 5 bases and J by 0 bases, with 11 bases between the two germline ends. CDR3 loop: CASSRGTVAKNIQYF. As DNA, the CDR3 is TGTGCCAGCAGCCGCGGGACAGTAGCCAAAAACATTCAGTACTTC. Variable domain in full (rest from reference TRBV7-9 and TRBJ2-4): DTGVSQNPRHKITKRGQNVTFRCDPISEHNRLYWYRQTLGQGPEFLTYFQNEAQLEKSRLLSDRFSAERPKGSFSTLEIQRTEQGDSAMYLCASSRGTVAKNIQYFGAGTRLSVL.

The chain uses TRBV7-2 and TRBJ1-1, with 9 bases fitting TRBD1. CDR1 is SGHTA, CDR2 FQGNSA, per germline. The CDR3 loop spans 16 amino acids. The V and J ends lost 5 bases and 6 bases, in that order; junction bases with no gene match: 13. CDR3: CASSTTGGRESAEAFF. The CDR3 DNA reads as TGTGCCAGCAGCACTACAGGGGGCAGGGAGTCTGCTGAAGCTTTCTTT. Supplemented by reference TRBV7-2 and TRBJ1-1, the full variable domain reads GAGVSQSPSNKVTEKGKDVELRCDPISGHTALYWYRQSLGQGLEFLIYFQGNSAPDKSGLPSDRFSAERTGGSVSTLTIQRTQQEDSAVYLCASSTTGGRESAEAFFGQGTRLTVV.

The J gene is TRBJ2-3, the V gene TRBV28, with 10 positions matching TRBD2. Losses at the gene ends were 3 bases for V and 5 bases for J; bases not matched to a gene: 5. The germline gives CDR1 MDHEN, CDR2 SYDVKM. CDR3 length equals 15 residues. The CDR3, as DNA: TGTGCCAGCAGTTTCCAGCGGGGGGGCGGAGATACGCAGTATTTT. As protein: CASSFQRGGGDTQYF.

This chain links TRBV7-6 with TRBJ1-1, with 8 bases aligning to TRBD1. Trimming removed 3 bases from V and 0 bases from J; junction bases left unmatched: 9. CDR1 SGHVS and CDR2 FNYEAQ come from the germline V gene. CDR3 length: 17 residues. CDR3 DNA: TGTGCCAGCAGCTTGAGACAGGGGCCTATTATGAACACTGAAGCTTTCTTT. It yields the protein CASSLRQGPIMNTEAFF.

The chain is built from TRBV3-1 (or the pseudogene TRBV3-2) and TRBJ2-1; 8 bases map to TRBD2. With V trimmed by 3 bases and J by 6 bases, 4 bases remained unmatched. There are 14 residues in the CDR3. The V gene's germline CDR1 is LGHDT and CDR2 YNNKEL (reference sequence). The CDR3 DNA reads TGTGCCAGCAGCCATGGACTAGCTGGCAATGAGCAGTTCTTC. Its protein product is CASSHGLAGNEQFF.

Here the CDR3 DNA reads TGTGCCAGTAGTACCTCACAGGGTTACCGGGAAAAACTGTTTTTT. Its protein is CASSTSQGYREKLFF. This sequence joins TRBV19 and TRBJ1-4; a weak D match, TRBD1 (6 bases). Germline V CDR1 and CDR2: LNHDA, SQIVND (reference sequence). V dropped 4 bases and J dropped 8 bases, with 17 bases sitting between them. The CDR3 is 15 residues long.

There are a few counts of this clone. The chain combines TRBV4-1 with TRBJ2-2, with TRBD2 matching 11 bases. Per the germline V gene, CDR1 is MGHRA and CDR2 is YSYEKL. The trim removed 0 bases at V and 7 bases at J, leaving 7 bases unmatched. This CDR3 has 17 residues. This CDR3 is CASSQDALAGGIGELFF. The CDR3 coding sequence is TGCGCCAGCAGCCAAGACGCCCTAGCGGGAGGTATCGGGGAGCTGTTTTTT.

The V and J genes are TRBV28 and TRBJ1-6; 8 positions match TRBD1. The CDR3 extends over 15 amino acids. CDR1 and CDR2 (germline): MDHEN, SYDVKM. After removal of 1 base from V and 10 bases from J, the junction contained 6 bases not matched to a gene. CDR3: CASSLSWTGQSPLHF. CDR3 in DNA: TGTGCCAGCAGTTTATCGTGGACAGGGCAGTCACCCCTCCACTTT.

The chain joins TRBV7-9 to TRBJ2-1; TRBD2 aligns across 14 bases. V lost 5 bases and J lost 7; bases outside the gene matches: 10. CDR3 length equals 17 residues. The germline V gene encodes CDR1 SEHNR and CDR2 FQNEAQ (reference sequence). The CDR3 protein is CASSPPGLAGVKNEQFF. In DNA form, the CDR3 reads TGTGCCAGCAGCCCACCGGGACTAGCGGGAGTAAAAAATGAGCAGTTCTTC. Full variable domain (remainder filled in from reference TRBV7-9 and TRBJ2-1): DTGVSQNPRHKITKRGQNVTFRCDPISEHNRLYWYRQTLGQGPEFLTYFQNEAQLEKSRLLSDRFSAERPKGSFSTLEIQRTEQGDSAMYLCASSPPGLAGVKNEQFFGPGTRLTVL.

The CDR3 region has the DNA TGTGCCAGCAGCTTTTTCACGATGGCAGGGGTTGGGGCCAACGTCCTGACTTTC. This codes for CASSFFTMAGVGANVLTF. The genes are TRBV11-2 and TRBJ2-6, with a tentative D call TRBD1 (6 bases). Germline-derived CDR1 and CDR2 are SGHAT and FQNNGV. This CDR3 is 18 amino acids long. The V end lost 3 bases, the J end lost 3 bases, and 18 bases lay between the germline ends.

The V call is TRBV30, the J call TRBJ2-7; D is possibly TRBD1 (6 bases). The V and J ends lost 0 bases and 3 bases respectively, with 27 bases between them. The CDR3 has 19 residues. CDR1 GTSNPN and CDR2 SVGIG come from the germline V gene (reference sequence). The CDR3 coding sequence is TGTGCCTGGAGTGTAAGCAAGACCGAGGGGACAAGGCGTCGCTACGAGCAGTACTTC. Residues: CAWSVSKTEGTRRRYEQYF.

Turning to this clone: This sample also contains other DNA sequences that code for the same CDR3. The chain couples TRBV29-1 to TRBJ1-1, with D hard to call. V shed 4 bases and J shed 5 bases, with 8 bases lying between them. This CDR3 has 11 amino acids. CDR1 and CDR2 from the germline V gene are SQVTM and ANQGSEA. The CDR3 region has the DNA TGCAGCGTTGGACGCGGGACTGAAGCTTTCTTT. Its translation is CSVGRGTEAFF. Together with reference TRBV29-1 and TRBJ1-1, the CDR3 gives the full variable domain: SAVISQKPSRDICQRGTSLTIQCQVDSQVTMMFWYRQQPGQSLTLIATANQGSEATYESGFVIDKFPISRPNLTFSTLTVSNMSPEDSSIYLCSVGRGTEAFFGQGTRLTVV.

The chain carries TRBV7-2 and TRBJ2-1; 14 bases align to TRBD2. Germline V gives CDR1 SGHTA, CDR2 FQGNSA. The junction had 6 bases not matched to a gene; V was cut back by 5 bases and J by 3 bases. The CDR3 runs to 17 residues. In nucleotides, the CDR3 is TGTGCCAGCAGCACGACTAGCGGGAGGGCCCTCTACAATGAGCAGTTCTTC. Protein sequence: CASSTTSGRALYNEQFF.

V is TRBV30 and J is TRBJ1-1; D may be TRBD1 (6 bases). The V and J ends lost 0 bases and 0 bases respectively, with 8 bases between them. The CDR3 spans 14 residues. CDR1 and CDR2 (germline): GTSNPN, SVGIG (reference sequence). The CDR3 bases are TGTGCCTGGAGTGTAAACAGGGTGAACACTGAAGCTTTCTTT. It encodes CAWSVNRVNTEAFF.

V is TRBV27 and J is TRBJ1-6; D possibly corresponds to TRBD1 (6 bases). Trimming cost V 0 bases and J 3 bases, with 9 bases left between them. The germline V gene encodes CDR1 MNHEY and CDR2 SMNVEV (reference sequence). This CDR3 has 16 residues. Written as DNA, the CDR3 is TGTGCCAGCAGTTTATCGGAAGGGGGCTATAATTCACCCCTCCACTTT. Its protein product is CASSLSEGGYNSPLHF.

CDR3 bases: TGTGCCAGTAGTATAGGGGACAGGGCCCGGCCCCAGCATTTT. Protein: CASSIGDRARPQHF. This chain connects TRBV19 to TRBJ1-5; 9 bases map to TRBD1. CDR1 is LNHDA and CDR2 is SQIVND in the germline V gene (reference sequence). The ends lost 1 base at V and 9 bases at J; junction bases unmatched: 4. This CDR3 has 14 residues.

CDR3 residues: CASDKFRTGAIQPQHF. CDR3 in DNA: TGTGCCAGTGATAAATTTAGGACAGGGGCAATTCAGCCCCAGCATTTT. V usage is TRBV19 and J usage is TRBJ1-5; TRBD1 matches at 9 bases. The ends lost 8 bases at V and 6 bases at J; junction bases unmatched: 14. The germline CDR1 and CDR2 sequences are LNHDA and SQIVND (reference sequence). This CDR3 region has 16 residues.

V is TRBV7-3 and J is TRBJ2-1; possible D gene TRBD2, 7 bases. Trimming removed 5 bases at V and 5 bases at J, with 16 bases between. Per germline, CDR1 SGHTA and CDR2 FQGTGA. This CDR3 contains 15 residues. CDR3 in DNA: TGTGCCAGCAGCCCAAGGGGGGGCGGGGACAATGAGCAGTTCTTC. It yields the protein CASSPRGGGDNEQFF.

The chain has TRBV3-1 (or the pseudogene TRBV3-2) and TRBJ2-7; 14 nucleotides match TRBD2. The J segment lost 5 bases and the V segment lost 1 base, leaving 4 bases of the junction unmatched. Germline loops: CDR1 LGHDT, CDR2 YNNKEL (reference sequence). The length of the CDR3 is 16 residues. This chain's CDR3 is CASSQGTGLAGDEQYF. CDR3 nucleotides: TGTGCCAGCAGCCAAGGTACGGGACTAGCGGGAGACGAGCAGTACTTC.

This clone appeared once. The chain couples TRBV7-2 to TRBJ1-6; D not certain. Per the germline V gene, CDR1 is SGHTA and CDR2 is FQGNSA. The CDR3 spans 16 residues. Between the trimmed V and J ends, which lost 1 base and 9 bases, there was a span of 16 bases. Here the CDR3 DNA reads TGTGCCAGCAGCTTAGTCGGCCGGGCACGGGGTTCACCCCTCCACTTT. As protein: CASSLVGRARGSPLHF.

The chain recombines TRBV3-1 (or the pseudogene TRBV3-2) with TRBJ2-6, with D perhaps TRBD2 (5 bases). The CDR3 spans 16 residues. Germline loops: CDR1 LGHDT, CDR2 YNNKEL (reference sequence). V shed 0 bases and J shed 2 bases, with 8 bases lying between them. The CDR3 coding sequence is TGTGCCAGCAGCCAAGATCTGAGGGCTGGGGCCAACGTCCTGACTTTC. It is translated as CASSQDLRAGANVLTF.

The rearrangement uses TRBV28 and TRBJ1-3, with 10 bases that match TRBD1. Trimming removed 5 bases from V and 0 bases from J; junction bases left unmatched: 4. Germline loops: CDR1 MDHEN, CDR2 SYDVKM. The CDR3 totals 16 residues. CDR3 in amino acids: CASSHRTGGSGNTIYF. DNA of the CDR3: TGTGCCAGCAGTCACAGGACAGGGGGCTCTGGAAACACCATATATTTT.

The chain is built from TRBV27 and TRBJ2-1; D gene unclear. The V end lost 0 bases, the J end lost 0 bases, and 6 bases lay between the germline ends. Germline V lookup: CDR1 MNHEY, CDR2 SMNVEV (reference sequence). The CDR3 has 15 residues. CDR3 sequence reads: CASSLSRGSYNEQFF. The DNA for the CDR3 is TGTGCCAGCAGTTTATCCCGCGGCTCCTACAATGAGCAGTTCTTC.

This clone has a single count. The chain is built from TRBV18 and TRBJ1-4; D is undetermined. V gave up 2 bases and J gave up 8 bases, with 18 bases separating them. CDR3 length: 16 residues. Germline V CDR1 and CDR2: KGHSH, LQKENI. CDR3 in DNA: TGTGCCAGCTCACCAAATTCCGGGTCTATCAAGGAAAAACTGTTTTTT. As protein: CASSPNSGSIKEKLFF.

J is TRBJ2-1 and V is TRBV7-8; the match to TRBD2 covers 13 bases. CDR3 length: 17 residues. The junction had 5 bases not matched to a gene; V was cut back by 4 bases and J by 2 bases. Germline lookup yields CDR1 SGHVS and CDR2 FQNEAQ. This chain's CDR3 is CASSSMTSGRTYNEQFF. In nucleotides, the CDR3 is TGTGCCAGCAGCTCCATGACTAGCGGGAGGACCTACAATGAGCAGTTCTTC.

The chain links TRBV18 to TRBJ2-2, with 7 positions matching TRBD2. With 6 bases clipped from V and 3 bases from J, the junction kept 10 bases outside the gene matches. The germline CDR1 and CDR2 sequences are KGHSH and LQKENI. CDR3 length equals 16 residues. The CDR3 nucleotides are TGTGCCAGCTCCCCGACTAGCTCGTCGGACACCGGGGAGCTGTTTTTT. This codes for CASSPTSSSDTGELFF.

V gene TRBV19 combines with J gene TRBJ2-3, with a weak D call TRBD1 (5 bases). V lost 3 bases, J lost 5 bases, and 15 bases lay in between. Per germline, CDR1 LNHDA and CDR2 SQIVND (reference sequence). CDR3 length: 15 amino acids. The CDR3 coding sequence is TGTGCCAGTAGTATTTTCACCAGCAGGGAAGATACGCAGTATTTT. It encodes CASSIFTSREDTQYF.

This clone was detected only once. This chain uses TRBV28 with TRBJ1-2; 7 positions match TRBD1. The germline gives CDR1 MDHEN, CDR2 SYDVKM. V lost 4 bases to trimming and J lost 8 bases; unmatched junction nucleotides: 4. The CDR3 spans 12 residues. CDR3 nucleotides: TGTGCCAGCAGTTCCAACAGGGGCGGCTACACCTTC. This sequence encodes CASSSNRGGYTF.

The table lists this clone with a few counts. The V call is TRBV7-6, the J call TRBJ1-1; maybe TRBD1 (6 bases). V was cut by 6 bases and J by 0 bases, with 11 bases left in between. Germline V gene data show CDR1 as SGHVS and CDR2 as FNYEAQ. The CDR3 has 14 amino acids. CDR3 sequence: CASSLDSMNTEAFF. The CDR3 DNA reads TGTGCCAGCAGTTTGGACAGTATGAACACTGAAGCTTTCTTT.

V and J are TRBV7-9 and TRBJ1-1; possible D gene TRBD1, 5 bases. Trimming cost V 4 bases and J 4 bases, with 13 bases left between them. CDR3 length: 14 amino acids. Per the germline V gene, CDR1 is SEHNR and CDR2 is FQNEAQ (reference sequence). As DNA, the CDR3 is TGTGCCAGCAGCTCCAGGGTGATGGGCACTGAAGCTTTCTTT. Amino acids: CASSSRVMGTEAFF.

The chain links TRBV30 to TRBJ2-6; D call uncertain. The germline CDR1 and CDR2 sequences are GTSNPN and SVGIG (reference sequence). This CDR3 is 15 amino acids long. The ends were cut back, 4 bases at V and 0 bases at J, with 10 bases in the middle. The CDR3 DNA sequence: TGTGCCTGGAACCCCCCCAGCTCTGGGGCCAACGTCCTGACTTTC. The encoded protein is CAWNPPSSGANVLTF. Combining the CDR3 with reference TRBV30 and TRBJ2-6 gives the whole variable domain SQTIHQWPATLVQPVGSPLSLECTVEGTSNPNLYWYRQAAGRGLQLLFYSVGIGQISSEVPQNLSASRPQDRQFILSSKKLLLSDSGFYLCAWNPPSSGANVLTFGAGSRLTVL.